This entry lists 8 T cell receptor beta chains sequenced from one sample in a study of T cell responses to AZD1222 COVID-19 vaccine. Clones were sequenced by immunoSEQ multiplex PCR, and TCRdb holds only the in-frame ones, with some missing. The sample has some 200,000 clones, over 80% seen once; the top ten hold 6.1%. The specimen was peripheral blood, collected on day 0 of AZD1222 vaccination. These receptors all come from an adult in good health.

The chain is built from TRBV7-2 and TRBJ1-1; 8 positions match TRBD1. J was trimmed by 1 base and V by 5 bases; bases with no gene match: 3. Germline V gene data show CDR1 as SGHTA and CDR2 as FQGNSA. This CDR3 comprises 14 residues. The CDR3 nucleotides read TGTGCCAGCAGCCAACAGGGGGGGAACACTGAAGCTTTCTTT. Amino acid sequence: CASSQQGGNTEAFF. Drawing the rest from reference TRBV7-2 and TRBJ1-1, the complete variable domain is GAGVSQSPSNKVTEKGKDVELRCDPISGHTALYWYRQSLGQGLEFLIYFQGNSAPDKSGLPSDRFSAERTGGSVSTLTIQRTQQEDSAVYLCASSQQGGNTEAFFGQGTRLTVV.

Here the CDR3 DNA reads TGTGCCAGCAGCTCTCAGCGGGGGGTCCAAGAGACCCAGTACTTC. Protein: CASSSQRGVQETQYF. The V gene is TRBV7-2, the J gene TRBJ2-5; 9 bases line up with TRBD2. Losses at the gene ends were 4 bases for V and 1 base for J; bases not matched to a gene: 4. CDR1 is SGHTA and CDR2 is FQGNSA in the germline V gene. CDR3 size: 15 residues.

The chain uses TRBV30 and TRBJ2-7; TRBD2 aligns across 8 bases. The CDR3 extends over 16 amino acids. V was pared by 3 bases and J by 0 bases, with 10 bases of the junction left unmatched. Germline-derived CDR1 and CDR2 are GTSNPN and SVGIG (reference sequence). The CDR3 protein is CAWRRSTSASSYEQYF. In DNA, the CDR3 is TGTGCCTGGAGGAGATCGACTAGCGCGAGCTCCTACGAGCAGTACTTC.

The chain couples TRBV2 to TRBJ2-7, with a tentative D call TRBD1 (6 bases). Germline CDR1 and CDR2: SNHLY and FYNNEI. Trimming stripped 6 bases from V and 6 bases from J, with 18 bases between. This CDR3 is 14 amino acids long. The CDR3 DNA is TGTGCCAGCAGCCACAGGGTAGCCCCCCTCGAGCAGTACTTC. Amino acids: CASSHRVAPLEQYF.

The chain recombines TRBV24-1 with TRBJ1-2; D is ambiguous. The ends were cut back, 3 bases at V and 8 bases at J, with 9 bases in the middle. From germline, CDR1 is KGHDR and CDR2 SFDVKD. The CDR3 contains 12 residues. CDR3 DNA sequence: TGTGCCACCAGTGATCCAGCCTGGGGCTACACCTTC. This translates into CATSDPAWGYTF.

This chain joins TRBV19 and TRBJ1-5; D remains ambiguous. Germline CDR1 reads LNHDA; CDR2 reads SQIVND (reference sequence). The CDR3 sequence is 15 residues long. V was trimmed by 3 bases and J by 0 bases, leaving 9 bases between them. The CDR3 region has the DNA TGTGCCAGTAGTATCCAGGCTTATAGCAATCAGCCCCAGCATTTT. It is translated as CASSIQAYSNQPQHF.

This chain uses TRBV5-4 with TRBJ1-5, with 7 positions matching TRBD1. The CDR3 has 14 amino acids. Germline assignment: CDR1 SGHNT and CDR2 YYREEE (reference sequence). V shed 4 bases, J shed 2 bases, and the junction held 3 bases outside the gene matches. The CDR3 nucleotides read TGTGCCAGCAGCCCAGGACAGGGCAATCAGCCCCAGCATTTT. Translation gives CASSPGQGNQPQHF.

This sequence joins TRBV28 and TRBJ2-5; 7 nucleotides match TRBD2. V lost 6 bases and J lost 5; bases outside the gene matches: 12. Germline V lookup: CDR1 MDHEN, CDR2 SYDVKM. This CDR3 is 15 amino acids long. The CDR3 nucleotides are TGTGCCAGCAGACTTGACGGTACCGGGAGGGAGACCCAGTACTTC. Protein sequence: CASRLDGTGRETQYF.